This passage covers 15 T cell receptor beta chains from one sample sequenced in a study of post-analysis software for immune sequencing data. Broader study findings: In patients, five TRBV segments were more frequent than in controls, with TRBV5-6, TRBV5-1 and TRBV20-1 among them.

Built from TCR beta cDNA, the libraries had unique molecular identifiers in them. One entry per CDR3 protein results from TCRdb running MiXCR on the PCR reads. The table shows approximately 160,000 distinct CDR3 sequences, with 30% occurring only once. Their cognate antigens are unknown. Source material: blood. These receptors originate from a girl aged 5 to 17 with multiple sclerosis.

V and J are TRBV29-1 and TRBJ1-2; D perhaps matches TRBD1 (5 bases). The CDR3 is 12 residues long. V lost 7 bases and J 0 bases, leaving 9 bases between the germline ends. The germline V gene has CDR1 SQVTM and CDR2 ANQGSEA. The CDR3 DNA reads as TGCAGCGGTGGGGGAACTAACTATGGCTACACCTTC. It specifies CSGGGTNYGYTF. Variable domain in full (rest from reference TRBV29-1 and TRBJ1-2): SAVISQKPSRDICQRGTSLTIQCQVDSQVTMMFWYRQQPGQSLTLIATANQGSEATYESGFVIDKFPISRPNLTFSTLTVSNMSPEDSSIYLCSGGGTNYGYTFGSGTRLTVV.

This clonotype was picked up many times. CDR3 sequence (DNA): TGTGCCAGCAGTTTAGGGGCCTCCTACGAGCAGTACTTC. This sequence encodes CASSLGASYEQYF. The chain is built from TRBV27 and TRBJ2-7; possible D gene TRBD1, 5 bases. Germline V gene data show CDR1 as MNHEY and CDR2 as SMNVEV (reference sequence). CDR3 size: 13 residues. Trimming left V 2 bases short and J 0 bases short, with 5 bases between.

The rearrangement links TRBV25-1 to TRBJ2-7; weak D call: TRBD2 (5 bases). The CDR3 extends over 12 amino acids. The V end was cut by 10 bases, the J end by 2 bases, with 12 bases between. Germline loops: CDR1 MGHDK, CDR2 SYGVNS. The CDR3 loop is CATASLTYEQYF. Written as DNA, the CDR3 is TGTGCCACGGCTAGCCTTACCTACGAGCAGTACTTC.

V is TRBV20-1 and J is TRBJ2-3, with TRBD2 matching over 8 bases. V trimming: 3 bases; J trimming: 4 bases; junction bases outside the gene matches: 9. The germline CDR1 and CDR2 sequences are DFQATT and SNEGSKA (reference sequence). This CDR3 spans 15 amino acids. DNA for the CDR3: TGCAGTGCTAGGACTAGCGCTTCCCGCGCAGATACGCAGTATTTT. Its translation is CSARTSASRADTQYF.

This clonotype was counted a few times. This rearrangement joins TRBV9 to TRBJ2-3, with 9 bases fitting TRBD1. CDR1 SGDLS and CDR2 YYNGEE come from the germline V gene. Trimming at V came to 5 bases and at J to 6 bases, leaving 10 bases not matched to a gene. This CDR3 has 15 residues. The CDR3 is CASRVPGQGWDTQYF. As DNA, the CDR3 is TGTGCCAGCAGAGTTCCAGGACAGGGGTGGGATACGCAGTATTTT.

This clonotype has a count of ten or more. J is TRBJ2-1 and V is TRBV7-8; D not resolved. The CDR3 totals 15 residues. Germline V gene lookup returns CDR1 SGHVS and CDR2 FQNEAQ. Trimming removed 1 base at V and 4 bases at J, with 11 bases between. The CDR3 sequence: CASSLDYEGYNEQFF. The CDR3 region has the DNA TGTGCCAGCAGCTTAGACTATGAAGGGTACAATGAGCAGTTCTTC.

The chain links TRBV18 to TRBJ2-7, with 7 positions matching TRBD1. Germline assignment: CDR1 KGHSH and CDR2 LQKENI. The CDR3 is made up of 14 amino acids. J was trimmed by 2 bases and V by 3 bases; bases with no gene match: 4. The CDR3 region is CASSPGDSTYEQYF. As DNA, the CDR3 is TGTGCCAGCTCACCCGGGGACAGCACCTACGAGCAGTACTTC.

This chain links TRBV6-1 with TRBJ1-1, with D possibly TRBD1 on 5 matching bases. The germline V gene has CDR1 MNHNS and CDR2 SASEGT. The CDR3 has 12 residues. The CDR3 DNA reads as TGTGCAACTGGGACGGGGAACACTGAAGCTTTCTTT. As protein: CATGTGNTEAFF.

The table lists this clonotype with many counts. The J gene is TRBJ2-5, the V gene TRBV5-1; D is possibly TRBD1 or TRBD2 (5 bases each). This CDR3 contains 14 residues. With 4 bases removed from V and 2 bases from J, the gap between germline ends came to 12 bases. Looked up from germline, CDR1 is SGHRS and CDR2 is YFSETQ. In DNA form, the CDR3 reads TGCGCCAGCAGCCTAAGGGACCTACAAGAGACCCAGTACTTC. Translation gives CASSLRDLQETQYF.

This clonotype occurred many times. The CDR3 region has the DNA TGTGCCAGCAGTTTGGTAGGGTCGAATCAGCCCCAGCATTTT. Encoded protein: CASSLVGSNQPQHF. The V call is TRBV12-3 or TRBV12-4, the J call TRBJ1-5; no clear D gene. V was clipped by 3 bases and J by 4 bases, with 10 bases between them. The CDR3 contains 14 residues.

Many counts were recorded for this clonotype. CDR3 sequence (DNA): TGTGCCAGCTCCAGGGGACTAGCGGGAGCCGAGCAGTACTTC. Its protein product is CASSRGLAGAEQYF. This chain connects TRBV18 to TRBJ2-7; TRBD2 matches at 14 bases. J lost 6 bases, V lost 6 bases, and 4 bases had no gene match. CDR1 is KGHSH and CDR2 is LQKENI in the germline V gene. The CDR3 length is 14 residues.

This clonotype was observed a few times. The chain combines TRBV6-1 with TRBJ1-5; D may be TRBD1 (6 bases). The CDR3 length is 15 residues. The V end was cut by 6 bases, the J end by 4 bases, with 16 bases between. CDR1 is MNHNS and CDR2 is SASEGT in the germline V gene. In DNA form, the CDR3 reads TGTGCCAGCAGCCCTGGGGGGACATTAAATCAGCCCCAGCATTTT. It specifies CASSPGGTLNQPQHF.

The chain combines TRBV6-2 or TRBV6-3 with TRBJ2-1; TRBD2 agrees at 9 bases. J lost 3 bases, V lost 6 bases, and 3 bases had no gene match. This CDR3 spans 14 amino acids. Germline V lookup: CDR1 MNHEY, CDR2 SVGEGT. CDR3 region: CASSTTSGYNEQFF. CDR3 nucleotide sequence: TGTGCCAGCAGCACGACTAGCGGCTACAATGAGCAGTTCTTC.

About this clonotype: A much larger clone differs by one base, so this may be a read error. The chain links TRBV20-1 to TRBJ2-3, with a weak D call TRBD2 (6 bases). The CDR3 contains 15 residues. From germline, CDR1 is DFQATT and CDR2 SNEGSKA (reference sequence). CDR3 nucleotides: TGCAGTGCTAGAGCGGGGAGCGGGTCCACAGGTACGCAGTATTTT. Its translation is CSARAGSGSTGTQYF.

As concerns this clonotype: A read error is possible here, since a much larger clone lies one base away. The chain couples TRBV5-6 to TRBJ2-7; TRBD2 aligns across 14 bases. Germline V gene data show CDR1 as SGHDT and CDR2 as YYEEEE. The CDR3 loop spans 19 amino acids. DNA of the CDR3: TGTGCCGGCAGCTCACCAACCGGGACTAGCGGGAGTTTATCCTACGAGCAGTACTTC. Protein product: CAGSSPTGTSGSLSYEQYF.